This paragraph reports one TCR beta chain. The CDR3 covers 14 residues. Trimming at V came to 10 bases and at J to 4 bases, leaving 9 bases not matched to a gene. Germline V gene lookup returns CDR1 ENHRY and CDR2 SYGVKD. The data were obtained in a study of blood T cell repertoires in COVID-19. Sequencing was performed with immunoSEQ multiplex PCR; in TCRdb, only in-frame clones are kept and a portion is missing. The sample lists approximately 260,000 clones; 80% to 95% were seen once. The source material was PBMCs or T cells enriched from blood (not recorded which). This TCR was recovered from a woman aged 18-29 years who had recovered from COVID-19. V and J are TRBV10-3 and TRBJ2-2, with 7 bases fitting TRBD2. In DNA, the CDR3 is TGTGCCACGGGGGAGGGACCCCGCACCGGGGAGCTGTTTTTT. It encodes CATGEGPRTGELFF.